These 12 T cell receptor beta chains share one sample of origin, sequenced in a study of CD8 T cells in Susac syndrome. The RNA, roughly 0.5 to 1 ug, was put through reverse transcription using random hexamers. TCRdb analysed the immunoSEQ multiplex PCR reads with MiXCR anew, one entry per CDR3 protein. The sample consists of about 190,000 distinct CDR3 sequences, 90% to 95% of them appearing once. Sequenced: CD4+ T cells from PBMCs. The receptors were sampled from a human donor in good health.

The chain combines TRBV7-2 with TRBJ2-5; 12 bases are a match to TRBD2. The CDR3 covers 15 residues. CDR1 SGHTA and CDR2 FQGNSA come from the germline V gene. V lost 2 bases, J lost 4 bases, and 2 bases stayed unmatched. CDR3 region: CASSLLAGGLETQYF. In DNA form, the CDR3 reads TGTGCCAGCAGCTTACTAGCGGGGGGGCTAGAGACCCAGTACTTC.

The chain employs TRBV20-1 and TRBJ1-3, with D uncertain. With 1 base removed from V and 0 bases from J, the gap between germline ends came to 4 bases. Germline V gives CDR1 DFQATT, CDR2 SNEGSKA (reference sequence). The CDR3 has 13 amino acids. CDR3 DNA: TGCAGTGCTAGAGTGAACTCTGGAAACACCATATATTTT. It translates to CSARVNSGNTIYF.

The gene calls are TRBV29-1 and TRBJ2-7, with D possibly being TRBD1 (6 bases). Trimming removed 6 bases from V and 6 bases from J, with 18 bases in between. Germline V lookup: CDR1 SQVTM, CDR2 ANQGSEA. The CDR3 is made up of 13 amino acids. The CDR3 sequence: CSVSSAAGAEQYV. DNA for the CDR3: TGCAGCGTGTCCTCCGCGGCAGGGGCCGAGCAGTACGTC.

This chain links TRBV12-3 or TRBV12-4 with TRBJ2-3, with TRBD1 matching 9 bases. CDR3 length equals 14 residues. V lost 4 bases to trimming and J lost 4 bases; unmatched junction nucleotides: 3. The CDR3 here is CASSSDRGPDTQYF. The CDR3 DNA follows: TGTGCCAGCAGTTCGGACAGGGGACCAGATACGCAGTATTTT.

This clonotype was seen a single time. This chain links TRBV12-3 or TRBV12-4 with TRBJ2-7, with 8 bases lining up with TRBD2. This CDR3 comprises 12 residues. V was clipped by 3 bases and J by 6 bases; unmatched bases: 1. This CDR3 reads CASSFSGGEQYV. The CDR3 DNA sequence: TGTGCCAGCAGTTTCAGCGGGGGCGAGCAGTACGTC.

The V gene is TRBV9, the J gene TRBJ1-3; D is undetermined. The CDR3 totals 15 residues. The germline CDR1 and CDR2 sequences are SGDLS and YYNGEE. Trimming shortened V by 1 base and J by 4 bases, and 12 bases separated the two germline ends. This chain's CDR3 is CASSVLPQSGNTIYF. The DNA of the CDR3 is TGTGCCAGCAGCGTATTACCCCAGTCGGGAAACACCATATATTTT.

This clonotype was seen only once. The chain is built from TRBV18 and TRBJ2-7; no clear D. Germline V gene data show CDR1 as KGHSH and CDR2 as LQKENI. CDR3 length: 12 residues. V lost 2 bases and J lost 7, with 9 bases in between. CDR3 residues: CASSPGLGEQYV. The CDR3 bases are TGTGCCAGCTCACCAGGTTTAGGGGAGCAGTACGTC.

As to this clonotype: A read error may produce the germline difference seen at one junction end. The J gene is TRBJ2-5, the V gene TRBV5-1, with 9 bases identical to TRBD2. The CDR3 runs 16 residues. Per the germline V gene, CDR1 is SGHRS and CDR2 is YFSETQ. CDR3 coding DNA: TGCGCCATCAGCTTCTCAAGCGGGGGGCCCAGAGAGACCCAGTACTTC. Residues: CAISFSSGGPRETQYF.

V and J are TRBV6-1 and TRBJ2-7; unclear D gene. The CDR3 has 12 residues. The V gene lost 6 bases and the J gene lost 2 bases, with 8 bases spanning the gap. Germline CDR1 and CDR2: MNHNS and SASEGT. CDR3 region: CASRVTAYEQYF. CDR3 DNA: TGTGCCAGCAGGGTGACGGCCTACGAGCAGTACTTC.

This chain links TRBV6-6 with TRBJ1-2; D is unresolved. Per the germline V gene, CDR1 is MNHNY and CDR2 is SVGAGI (reference sequence). The CDR3 covers 12 residues. V was shortened by 6 bases and J by 7 bases, with 12 bases between the two germline ends. In DNA, the CDR3 is TGTGCCAGCAGGTCTAAGGGCCGTGGCTACACCTTC. Translated, it gives CASRSKGRGYTF.

V and J are TRBV19 and TRBJ2-6; perhaps TRBD2 as D (6 bases). V gave up 6 bases and J gave up 1 base, with 13 bases separating them. Germline V gives CDR1 LNHDA, CDR2 SQIVND (reference sequence). This CDR3 contains 16 residues. For the CDR3, the DNA is TGTGCCAGTAGGACGGGACTGGGTTCTGGGGCCAACGTCCTGACTTTC. It codes for CASRTGLGSGANVLTF. The entire variable domain, with the rest obtained from reference TRBV19 and TRBJ2-6, is as follows: DGGITQSPKYLFRKEGQNVTLSCEQNLNHDAMYWYRQDPGQGLRLIYYSQIVNDFQKGDIAEGYSVSREKKESFPLTVTSAQKNPTAFYLCASRTGLGSGANVLTFGAGSRLTVL.

V gene TRBV2 combines with J gene TRBJ2-5, with D possibly TRBD2 on 6 matching bases. The CDR3 consists of 13 residues. Germline CDR1 SNHLY, CDR2 FYNNEI. V lost 4 bases and J 2 bases, leaving 8 bases between the germline ends. CDR3: CASSGRGQETQYF. CDR3 coding DNA: TGTGCCAGCAGTGGGAGGGGTCAAGAGACCCAGTACTTC.